The source of this T cell receptor beta chain is a study of shared clonotypes between healthy human individuals. Regarding this clone: Other DNA sequences within the sample encode an identical CDR3.

Naive CD8 populations comprised CD45RO-negative cells positively selected for CCR7, excluding terminally differentiated effector memory CD45RA+ cells. Each sample came from a Caucasian adult donor living in Nashville, Tennessee. The DNA input per sorted-subset replicate PCR was 200 ng, corresponding to 25,000 to 35,000 T cell genomes. Profiling relied on immunoSEQ multiplex PCR, and the TCRdb table lists in-frame clones only, not all of them. The sample shows around 1,900,000 clones, around 93% of them seen only once. Germline V lookup: CDR1 SGHTA, CDR2 FQGTGA. Deletions cut 3 bases from V and 5 bases from J, with 4 bases between. The CDR3 totals 11 residues.

The clonotype comes from a man between 18 and 29 years old in good health. Some clones in this sample may be carry-over from other donors' samples. The rearrangement uses TRBV7-3 and TRBJ1-1; the D is unclear. Source material: naive CD8+ T cells from PBMCs. The CDR3 region is CASSLGTEAFF. The CDR3 nucleotides are TGTGCCAGCAGCTTGGGGACTGAAGCTTTCTTT.